This T cell receptor (beta chain) was identified in a study of blood T cell repertoires in COVID-19. Libraries were prepared by immunoSEQ multiplex PCR; TCRdb keeps only in-frame clonotypes and omits some of them. The sample lists about 200,000 clones; 80% to 90% were seen once. V lost 5 bases to trimming and J lost 2 bases; unmatched junction nucleotides: 7. Per germline, CDR1 KGHSH and CDR2 LQKENI. This CDR3 region has 16 residues. The chain links TRBV18 to TRBJ2-1; 9 nucleotides match TRBD1. The TCR comes from a middle-aged woman with acute COVID-19. Specimen: PBMCs or T cells enriched from blood (not recorded which). The CDR3 sequence is CASSLRTGATYNEQFF. The CDR3 DNA reads as TGTGCCAGCTCATTGCGGACAGGGGCCACCTACAATGAGCAGTTCTTC.